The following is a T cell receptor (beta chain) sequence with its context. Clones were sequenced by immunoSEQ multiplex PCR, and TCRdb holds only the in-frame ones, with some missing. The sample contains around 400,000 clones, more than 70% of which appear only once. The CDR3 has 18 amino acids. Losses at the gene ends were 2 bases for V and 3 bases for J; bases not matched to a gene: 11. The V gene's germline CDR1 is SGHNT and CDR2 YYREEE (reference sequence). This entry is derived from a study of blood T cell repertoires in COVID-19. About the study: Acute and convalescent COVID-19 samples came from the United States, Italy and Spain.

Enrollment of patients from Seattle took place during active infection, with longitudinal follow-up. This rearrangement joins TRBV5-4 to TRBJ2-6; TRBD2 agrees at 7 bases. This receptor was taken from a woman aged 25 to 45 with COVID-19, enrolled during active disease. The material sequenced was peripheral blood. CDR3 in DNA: TGTGCCAGCAGCTTCCCTGCGGGGGAAGGAAATGGGGCCAACGTCCTGACTTTC. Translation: CASSFPAGEGNGANVLTF.